The clone carrying this T cell receptor beta chain appeared a few times. What it binds is not known. The data were obtained in a study of stem cell transplantation in POMP-related autoinflammatory disease. The overall study: The study hypothesized thymoproteasome defects skew the TRB repertoire via impaired CD8+ selection. Pre-transplant patients had naive-skewed CD4+ T cells and few CD8+ T cells. Study-level points and caveats: Unique TRB V-J gene pairings were limited in number in patients with PRAID. Across all analyzed T-cell subsets, patients with PRAID tended toward reduced diversity and increased clonality.

Per germline, CDR1 GTSNPN and CDR2 SVGIG (reference sequence). Trimming removed 3 bases at V and 0 bases at J, with 8 bases between. This CDR3 region has 13 residues. TCRdb's copy holds only in-frame clones and misses some; the assay was immunoSEQ multiplex PCR. The top ten clones hold roughly 57% of a sample with roughly 11,000 clones, around 84% of them seen once. PRAID featured prominent immunodeficiency. This chain links TRBV30 with TRBJ1-2; D is ambiguous. Specimen: CD8+ T cells from PBMCs, collected before stem cell transplantation. The sequence came from a human donor with POMP-related autoinflammation and immune dysregulation (PRAID). The CDR3 spells CAWSEGSNYGYTF. CDR3 DNA sequence: TGTGCCTGGAGCGAAGGCTCTAACTATGGCTACACCTTC.